This T cell receptor beta chain was found in a study of human T cells and chemical hapten exposure. Study-level information: Sensitization applied 2% DPC to about 2 cm by about 2 cm of upper inner arm skin.

Described time point: pre-sensitization, week 0. Stated treatment: therapeutic diphenylcyclopropenone sensitization with weekly scalp DPC. Every donor had alopecia and was 18 to 70 years old; all were suitable for DPC. This clonotype has a count of ten or more. Individual cDNA molecules had unique molecular identifiers attached to them by the library. In the original processing: Across samples, TCR counts had a median of roughly 98,000 and ranged from roughly 23,224 to 690,600. A single record per CDR3 protein comes from TCRdb applying MiXCR to the RACE reads. TCRdb's processing, not the authors', yielded these V and J calls. The profile shows about 87,000 distinct CDR3 sequences, around 10% of them singletons. The clonotype was recovered from a woman aged 40 to 55 with alopecia areata. Some clones in this sample may be carry-over from other donors' samples. The sequenced sample was whole blood, obtained in connection with sensitization to the hapten diphenylcyclopropenone (DPC).

The CDR3 DNA is TGTGCCAGCAGCTTAGGGGCAGGGGGCCCCGATACGCAGTATTTT. Translation gives CASSLGAGGPDTQYF. The chain employs TRBV7-8 and TRBJ2-3, with 8 bases lining up with TRBD1. Germline CDR1 reads SGHVS; CDR2 reads FQNEAQ. The CDR3 spans 15 residues. V gave up 1 base and J gave up 6 bases; unmatched junction bases: 6.